One and the same sample provided the 31 T cell receptor beta chains below, sequenced in a study of technical replicates of blood from several donors. Only in-frame clones appear in the TCRdb table, and some are missing; sequencing was by immunoSEQ multiplex PCR. The sample carries 75,000 to 95,000 clones, about nine tenths recorded once. Sequencing was performed on T cells isolated from PBMCs. All receptors come from a human donor in good health.

The chain employs TRBV30 and TRBJ2-7, with 10 bases aligning to TRBD2. The CDR3 totals 15 residues. With 4 bases clipped from V and 4 bases from J, the junction kept 10 bases outside the gene matches. CDR1 is GTSNPN and CDR2 is SVGIG in the germline V gene (reference sequence). The CDR3 loop reads CAWTSEREGLYEQYF. In nucleotides, the CDR3 is TGTGCCTGGACCTCTGAGCGGGAGGGCCTGTACGAGCAGTACTTC.

This rearrangement joins TRBV7-9 to TRBJ2-7, with 8 bases fitting TRBD2. Unmatched junction bases numbered 1, after V lost 6 bases and J lost 3 bases. The CDR3 has 12 residues. Per the germline V gene, CDR1 is SEHNR and CDR2 is FQNEAQ (reference sequence). CDR3 amino acids: CASRTSDYEQYF. CDR3 nucleotide sequence: TGTGCCAGCAGGACTAGCGACTACGAGCAGTACTTC.

The V gene is TRBV5-1, the J gene TRBJ2-1; TRBD1 is a possible D gene (5 bases). Germline assignment: CDR1 SGHRS and CDR2 YFSETQ. The CDR3 contains 12 residues. The germline V and J ends were trimmed by 5 bases and 10 bases, with 13 bases remaining between them. The CDR3 reads CASSLPGQEQFF. CDR3 bases: TGCGCCAGCAGTTTACCAGGACAAGAGCAGTTCTTC.

J is TRBJ1-3 and V is TRBV19; D not certain. The V end was cut by 6 bases, the J end by 2 bases, with 8 bases between. The germline CDR1 and CDR2 sequences are LNHDA and SQIVND (reference sequence). CDR3 length: 13 residues. This CDR3 reads CASRPGTGNTIYF. The CDR3 DNA follows: TGTGCCAGTAGACCGGGGACTGGAAACACCATATATTTT.

The chain has TRBV11-3 and TRBJ2-3; D is unclear. V was clipped by 0 bases and J by 1 base, with 14 bases between them. The CDR3 has 17 residues. Germline CDR1 SGHNT, CDR2 YENEEA. The DNA of the CDR3 is TGTGCCAGCAGCTTAGATCGGAGCCTCTCGGGCACAGATACGCAGTATTTT. Protein product: CASSLDRSLSGTDTQYF. Filled out from reference TRBV11-3 and TRBJ2-3, the complete variable domain reads EAGVVQSPRYKIIEKKQPVAFWCNPISGHNTLYWYLQNLGQGPELLIRYENEEAVDDSQLPKDRFSAERLKGVDSTLKIQPAELGDSAVYLCASSLDRSLSGTDTQYFGPGTRLTVL.

The rearrangement joins TRBV12-2 to TRBJ1-4. TRBV12-2 is a documented pseudogene. This CDR3 spans 15 amino acids. The CDR3 DNA reads as TGTGCAAGTCGCTTACGCCGGCGGGGGGGTGAAAAACTGTTTTTT. Amino acid sequence: CASRLRRRGGEKLFF.

The CDR3, as DNA: TGTGCCAGCAGTTCAACTAACGGGAGAGGAGATACGCAGTATTTT. Translation: CASSSTNGRGDTQYF. The chain combines TRBV7-6 with TRBJ2-3, with D perhaps matching TRBD2 (6 bases). Trimming removed 6 bases at V and 5 bases at J, with 18 bases between. Germline CDR1 reads SGHVS; CDR2 reads FNYEAQ. The CDR3 runs to 15 residues.

The chain recombines TRBV11-3 with TRBJ1-4, with no clear D. V lost 1 base to trimming and J lost 4 bases, with 19 bases between them. The CDR3 is made up of 18 amino acids. Per the germline V gene, CDR1 is SGHNT and CDR2 is YENEEA. CDR3 loop: CASSLVFGSRGYNEKLFF. The CDR3 nucleotides read TGTGCCAGCAGCTTAGTGTTCGGGTCTAGAGGATATAATGAAAAACTGTTTTTT.

CDR3 DNA: TGCGCCAGCAGCCTGGGGCCGGGACTCCTGGTTAGGGATGAGCAGTTCTTC. Translating it yields CASSLGPGLLVRDEQFF. The chain employs TRBV4-1 and TRBJ2-1; tentative D call: TRBD2 (6 bases). CDR1 and CDR2 from the germline V gene are MGHRA and YSYEKL. Deletions cut 4 bases from V and 8 bases from J, with 24 bases between. The CDR3 has 17 amino acids.

The V gene is TRBV11-1, the J gene TRBJ2-3; the D gene is possibly TRBD2 (5 bases). Germline values: CDR1 SGHAT, CDR2 FQDESV (reference sequence). The CDR3 sequence is 15 residues long. Trimming left V 6 bases short and J 4 bases short, with 17 bases between. CDR3 sequence (DNA): TGTGCCAGCAGGCCGAAGACTGGGGAGCCAGATACGCAGTATTTT. Translated: CASRPKTGEPDTQYF.

The rearrangement uses TRBV27 and TRBJ2-1, with 7 positions matching TRBD1. The trim removed 6 bases at V and 2 bases at J, leaving 7 bases unmatched. This CDR3 comprises 15 residues. The germline CDR1 and CDR2 sequences are MNHEY and SMNVEV (reference sequence). The chain's CDR3 is CASSPGGLTYNEQFF. The CDR3 nucleotides read TGTGCCAGCAGCCCAGGGGGTCTAACCTACAATGAGCAGTTCTTC.

The rearrangement links TRBV9 to TRBJ1-2; D is undetermined. The CDR3 spans 12 residues. The germline V gene encodes CDR1 SGDLS and CDR2 YYNGEE. V lost 0 bases and J lost 6, with 6 bases in between. The CDR3 reads CASSVGGHGYTF. The DNA of the CDR3 is TGTGCCAGCAGCGTAGGAGGCCATGGCTACACCTTC.

The chain joins TRBV9 to TRBJ2-5; the match to TRBD1 covers 8 bases. Trimming took 1 base from V and 4 from J; bases not matched to a gene: 3. The germline CDR1 and CDR2 sequences are SGDLS and YYNGEE. This CDR3 comprises 14 residues. This chain's CDR3 is CASSVTGGRETQYF. CDR3 coding DNA: TGTGCCAGCAGCGTAACAGGGGGAAGAGAGACCCAGTACTTC.

CDR3 DNA sequence: TGTGCCAGCAGCTTCTCAGGGGCCTTCATGAACACTGAAGCTTTCTTT. Translated, it gives CASSFSGAFMNTEAFF. This chain links TRBV7-6 with TRBJ1-1; maybe TRBD1 (6 bases). Germline V gene sequence: CDR1 SGHVS, CDR2 FNYEAQ. Trimming removed 3 bases from V and 0 bases from J, with 14 bases in between. This CDR3 contains 16 residues.

This clone occurred once. This rearrangement joins TRBV28 to TRBJ2-3; D is perhaps TRBD1 (5 bases). CDR3 length equals 15 residues. The V gene lost 5 bases and the J gene lost 2 bases, with 14 bases spanning the gap. CDR1 and CDR2 from the germline V gene are MDHEN and SYDVKM. The CDR3 DNA is TGTGCCAGCAGTCCACCAGGGCAGATCACAGATACGCAGTATTTT. Protein product: CASSPPGQITDTQYF.

The chain combines TRBV9 with TRBJ1-5, with D unresolved. With 4 bases removed from V and 5 bases from J, the gap between germline ends came to 10 bases. The CDR3 is 13 amino acids. From germline, CDR1 is SGDLS and CDR2 YYNGEE. CDR3 in DNA: TGTGCCAGCAGCCTCCTCCCAGATCAGCCCCAGCATTTT. Its protein is CASSLLPDQPQHF.

This clone has more than one count but fewer than ten. CDR3 in amino acids: CASSAYVGAYEQYF. The CDR3 DNA reads TGTGCCAGCAGTGCGTACGTCGGAGCCTACGAGCAGTACTTC. V usage is TRBV2 and J usage is TRBJ2-7; no reliable D call. There are 14 residues in the CDR3. Germline loops: CDR1 SNHLY, CDR2 FYNNEI. V was trimmed by 4 bases and J by 2 bases, leaving 12 bases between them.

This chain links TRBV9 with TRBJ2-1, with a tentative D call TRBD1 (6 bases). CDR1 is SGDLS and CDR2 is YYNGEE in the germline V gene. The CDR3 contains 14 residues. The ends were cut back, 3 bases at V and 4 bases at J, with 11 bases in the middle. For the CDR3, the DNA is TGTGCCAGCAGCGCGGGACACCAATACAATGAGCAGTTCTTC. It specifies CASSAGHQYNEQFF.

This sequence joins TRBV19 and TRBJ2-7; D is unclear. The CDR3 contains 13 residues. V lost 7 bases to trimming and J lost 3 bases, with 13 bases between them. Germline lookup yields CDR1 LNHDA and CDR2 SQIVND (reference sequence). CDR3 DNA: TGTGCCAGTACCGACCCCGGCGGCTACGAGCAGTACTTC. The encoded protein is CASTDPGGYEQYF.

This clone was counted once. The CDR3 protein is CAWRIGLTTGELFF. Written as DNA, the CDR3 is TGTGCCTGGAGAATCGGGTTGACCACCGGGGAGCTGTTTTTT. The gene calls are TRBV30 and TRBJ2-2; D unclear. This CDR3 region has 14 residues. From germline, CDR1 is GTSNPN and CDR2 SVGIG (reference sequence). Deletions cut 3 bases from V and 4 bases from J, with 12 bases between.

The chain is built from TRBV9 and TRBJ2-7; unclear D gene. This CDR3 is built from 15 residues. The ends were cut back, 2 bases at V and 0 bases at J, with 12 bases in the middle. Germline values: CDR1 SGDLS, CDR2 YYNGEE. This CDR3 is CASSVGYPGSYEQYF. The CDR3, as DNA: TGTGCCAGCAGCGTTGGTTACCCGGGCTCCTACGAGCAGTACTTC.

The J gene is TRBJ2-3, the V gene TRBV7-3, with 7 bases that match TRBD2. Unmatched junction bases numbered 8, after V lost 5 bases and J lost 0 bases. The CDR3 length is 16 residues. CDR1 is SGHTA, CDR2 FQGTGA, per germline. CDR3 loop: CASSPPAGTSTDTQYF. CDR3 in DNA: TGTGCCAGCAGCCCCCCAGCGGGGACTAGCACAGATACGCAGTATTTT. Supplemented by reference TRBV7-3 and TRBJ2-3, the full variable domain reads GAGVSQTPSNKVTEKGKYVELRCDPISGHTALYWYRQSLGQGPEFLIYFQGTGAADDSGLPNDRFFAVRPEGSVSTLKIQRTERGDSAVYLCASSPPAGTSTDTQYFGPGTRLTVL.

The chain links TRBV25-1 to TRBJ2-6; D gene ambiguous. CDR3 length: 12 amino acids. The V and J ends lost 9 bases and 0 bases respectively, with 3 bases between them. Germline V lookup: CDR1 MGHDK, CDR2 SYGVNS. Written as DNA, the CDR3 is TGTGCCAGTAGCTCTGGGGCCAACGTCCTGACTTTC. This encodes CASSSGANVLTF.

The rearrangement uses TRBV19 and TRBJ2-7; no definite D call. Deletions cut 0 bases from V and 4 bases from J, with 10 bases between. Germline CDR1 reads LNHDA; CDR2 reads SQIVND (reference sequence). This CDR3 spans 14 amino acids. The CDR3 region has the DNA TGTGCCAGTAGTATAGATAGCATTTCGTACGAGCAGTACTTC. It translates to CASSIDSISYEQYF.

The V call is TRBV6-1, the J call TRBJ2-7; 11 bases map to TRBD2. This CDR3 is 14 amino acids long. Germline V gene lookup returns CDR1 MNHNS and CDR2 SASEGT. Trimming removed 6 bases from V and 2 bases from J; junction bases left unmatched: 3. CDR3: CASRGTSGPYEQYF. CDR3 in DNA: TGTGCCAGCAGGGGGACTAGCGGACCCTACGAGCAGTACTTC.

V usage is TRBV19 and J usage is TRBJ2-7, with 13 positions matching TRBD2. V lost 4 bases, J lost 5 bases, and 5 bases stayed unmatched. The germline V gene encodes CDR1 LNHDA and CDR2 SQIVND (reference sequence). The CDR3 has 15 amino acids. The CDR3: CASSTGLAGDDEQYF. The CDR3 DNA follows: TGTGCCAGTAGTACCGGACTAGCGGGAGATGACGAGCAGTACTTC.

This clone appeared a few times. The chain has TRBV7-9 and TRBJ1-1, with D uncertain. Per the germline V gene, CDR1 is SEHNR and CDR2 is FQNEAQ (reference sequence). The CDR3 is 14 amino acids. Trimming removed 0 bases at V and 0 bases at J, with 5 bases between. This chain's CDR3 is CASSLASLNTEAFF. The CDR3 DNA follows: TGTGCCAGCAGCTTAGCATCGTTGAACACTGAAGCTTTCTTT.

The chain carries TRBV28 and TRBJ1-5; the D gene is possibly TRBD1 (5 bases). Germline values: CDR1 MDHEN, CDR2 SYDVKM. The CDR3 runs 12 residues. Trimming left V 6 bases short and J 4 bases short, with 7 bases between. DNA of the CDR3: TGTGCCAGCAGGGGGCCTAATCAGCCCCAGCATTTT. It codes for CASRGPNQPQHF.

This chain links TRBV6-4 with TRBJ1-1, with TRBD1 as a possible D gene (5 bases). With 4 bases removed from V and 14 bases from J, the gap between germline ends came to 20 bases. The length of the CDR3 is 13 residues. CDR1 is MRHNA and CDR2 is SNTAGT in the germline V gene. The CDR3 DNA follows: TGTGCCAGCAGTGGTGTGGACACCGAAGGTTTCTTCTTT. The encoded protein is CASSGVDTEGFFF.

This clone has more than one count but fewer than ten. The chain joins TRBV30 to TRBJ1-1, with a tentative D call TRBD1 (5 bases). Germline V gives CDR1 GTSNPN, CDR2 SVGIG (reference sequence). The CDR3 loop spans 13 amino acids. V dropped 0 bases and J dropped 8 bases, with 13 bases sitting between them. In nucleotides, the CDR3 is TGTGCCTGGAGTGTACTACAGGCCGGGGAAGCTTTCTTT. Its translation: CAWSVLQAGEAFF.

V and J are TRBV5-1 and TRBJ2-3, with a weak D call TRBD2 (5 bases). Germline CDR1 is SGHRS and CDR2 is YFSETQ. The CDR3 has 14 amino acids. V was trimmed by 0 bases and J by 2 bases, leaving 7 bases between them. The CDR3 DNA follows: TGCGCCAGCAGCTTGGGACTACTCACAGATACGCAGTATTTT. It codes for CASSLGLLTDTQYF.